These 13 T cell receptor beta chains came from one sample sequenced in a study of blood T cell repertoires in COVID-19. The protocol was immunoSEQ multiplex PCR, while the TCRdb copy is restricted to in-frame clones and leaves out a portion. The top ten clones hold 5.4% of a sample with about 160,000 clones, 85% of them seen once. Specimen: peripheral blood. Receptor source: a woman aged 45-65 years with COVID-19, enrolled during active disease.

CDR3 residues: CASSQVPGNSPLHF. The CDR3 coding sequence is TGTGCCAGCAGCCAAGTACCAGGGAATTCACCCCTCCACTTT. The chain employs TRBV14 and TRBJ1-6; weak D call: TRBD1 (5 bases). The CDR3 has 14 amino acids. V shed 1 base and J shed 7 bases, with 8 bases lying between them. Germline V gives CDR1 SGHDN, CDR2 FVKESK.

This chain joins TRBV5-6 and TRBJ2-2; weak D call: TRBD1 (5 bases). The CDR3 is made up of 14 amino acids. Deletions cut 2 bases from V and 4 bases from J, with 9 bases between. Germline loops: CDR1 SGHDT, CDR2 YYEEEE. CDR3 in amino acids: CASSFGASTGELFF. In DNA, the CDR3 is TGTGCCAGCAGCTTTGGGGCGAGCACCGGGGAGCTGTTTTTT.

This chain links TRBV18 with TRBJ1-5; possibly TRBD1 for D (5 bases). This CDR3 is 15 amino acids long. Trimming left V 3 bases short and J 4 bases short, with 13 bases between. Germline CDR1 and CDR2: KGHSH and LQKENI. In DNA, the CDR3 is TGTGCCAGCTCACCCTCGGAGGGACCGAATCAGCCCCAGCATTTT. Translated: CASSPSEGPNQPQHF. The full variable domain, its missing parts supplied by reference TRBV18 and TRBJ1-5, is NAGVMQNPRHLVRRRGQEARLRCSPMKGHSHVYWYRQLPEEGLKFMVYLQKENIIDESGMPKERFSAEFPKEGPSILRIQQVVRGDSAAYFCASSPSEGPNQPQHFGDGTRLSIL.

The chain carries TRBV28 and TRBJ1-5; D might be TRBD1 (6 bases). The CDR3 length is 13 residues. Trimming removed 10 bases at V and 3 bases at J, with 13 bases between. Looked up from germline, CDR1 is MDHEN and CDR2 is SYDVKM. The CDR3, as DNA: TGTGCCATCCGGGACACCTACAATCAGCCCCAGCATTTT. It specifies CAIRDTYNQPQHF.

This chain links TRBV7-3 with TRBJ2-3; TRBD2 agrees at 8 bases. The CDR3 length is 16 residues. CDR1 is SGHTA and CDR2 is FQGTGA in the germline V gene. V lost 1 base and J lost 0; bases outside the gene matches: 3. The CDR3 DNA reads TGTGCCAGCAGCTTAAGCGGGGGGCTCAGCACAGATACGCAGTATTTT. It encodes CASSLSGGLSTDTQYF.

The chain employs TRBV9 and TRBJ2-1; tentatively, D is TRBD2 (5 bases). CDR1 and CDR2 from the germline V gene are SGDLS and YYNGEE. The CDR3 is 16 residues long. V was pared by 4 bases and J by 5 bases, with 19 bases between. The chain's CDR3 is CASSPLRPEADNEQFF. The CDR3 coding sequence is TGTGCCAGCAGCCCTCTACGTCCGGAGGCGGACAATGAGCAGTTCTTC.

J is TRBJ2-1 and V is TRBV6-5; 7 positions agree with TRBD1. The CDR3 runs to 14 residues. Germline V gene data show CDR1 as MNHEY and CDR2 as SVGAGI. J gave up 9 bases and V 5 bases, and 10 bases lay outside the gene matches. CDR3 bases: TGTGCCAGCAGTCGACAGGGAGTTTCCTCTGAGCAGTTCTTC. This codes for CASSRQGVSSEQFF.

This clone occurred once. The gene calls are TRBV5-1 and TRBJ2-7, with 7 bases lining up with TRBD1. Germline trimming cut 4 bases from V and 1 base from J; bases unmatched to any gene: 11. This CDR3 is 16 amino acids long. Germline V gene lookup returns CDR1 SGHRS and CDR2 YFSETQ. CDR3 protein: CASSVGTELHSYEQYF. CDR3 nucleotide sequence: TGCGCCAGCAGCGTAGGGACAGAGTTACATTCCTACGAGCAGTACTTC.

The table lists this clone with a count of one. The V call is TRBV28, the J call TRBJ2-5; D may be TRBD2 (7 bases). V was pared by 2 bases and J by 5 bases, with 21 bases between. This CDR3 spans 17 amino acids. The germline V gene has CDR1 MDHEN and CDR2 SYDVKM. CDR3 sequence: CASSLRSSGGLRETQYF. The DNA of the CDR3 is TGTGCCAGCAGTTTAAGATCGTCCGGGGGGCTTAGGGAGACCCAGTACTTC.

The CDR3 sequence is CASSLSRLSYEQYF. CDR3 sequence (DNA): TGTGCCAGCAGCTTATCCAGGTTATCCTACGAGCAGTACTTC. V usage is TRBV7-2 and J usage is TRBJ2-7; D unresolved. Germline V gene lookup returns CDR1 SGHTA and CDR2 FQGNSA. V lost 2 bases and J 1 base, leaving 9 bases between the germline ends. The CDR3 consists of 14 residues.

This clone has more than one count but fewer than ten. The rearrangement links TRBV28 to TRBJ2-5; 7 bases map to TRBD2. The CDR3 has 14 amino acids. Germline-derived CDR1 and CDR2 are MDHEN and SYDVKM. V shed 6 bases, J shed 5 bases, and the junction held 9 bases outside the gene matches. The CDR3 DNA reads TGTGCCAGCAGCCCCGTAAAGCGGGGCGAGACCCAGTACTTC. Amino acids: CASSPVKRGETQYF.

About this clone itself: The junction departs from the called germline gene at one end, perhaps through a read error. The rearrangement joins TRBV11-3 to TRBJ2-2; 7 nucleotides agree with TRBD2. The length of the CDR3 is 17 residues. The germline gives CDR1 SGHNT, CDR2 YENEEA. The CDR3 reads CASSDGSGLGNPGELFF. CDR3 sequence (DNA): TGTGCCAGCAGCGATGGTAGCGGACTAGGGAACCCCGGGGAGCTGTTTTTT.

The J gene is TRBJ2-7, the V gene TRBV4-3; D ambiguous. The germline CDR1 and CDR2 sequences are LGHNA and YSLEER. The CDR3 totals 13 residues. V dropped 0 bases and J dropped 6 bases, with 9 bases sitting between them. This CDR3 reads CASSQERRGEQYF. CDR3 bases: TGCGCCAGCAGCCAAGAAAGACGAGGCGAGCAGTACTTC.